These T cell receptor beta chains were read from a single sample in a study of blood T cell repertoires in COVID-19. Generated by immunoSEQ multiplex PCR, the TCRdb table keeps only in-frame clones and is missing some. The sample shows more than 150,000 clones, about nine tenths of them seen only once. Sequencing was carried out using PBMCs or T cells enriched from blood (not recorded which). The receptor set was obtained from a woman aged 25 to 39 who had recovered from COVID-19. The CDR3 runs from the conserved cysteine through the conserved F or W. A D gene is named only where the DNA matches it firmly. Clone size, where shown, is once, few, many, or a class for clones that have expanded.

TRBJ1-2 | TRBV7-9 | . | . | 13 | TGTGCCAGCAGCCGCGGGACCGTCTATGGCTACACCTTC | CASSRGTVYGYTF
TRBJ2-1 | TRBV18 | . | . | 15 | TGTGCCAGCTCACCACCGGCCGGGGATTACAATGAGCAGTTCTTC | CASSPPAGDYNEQFF
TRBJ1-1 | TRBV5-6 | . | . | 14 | TGTGCCAGCAGCTTGGGGGGCAGATTCACTGAAGCTTTCTTT | CASSLGGRFTEAFF
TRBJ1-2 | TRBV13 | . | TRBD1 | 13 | TGTGCCAGCAGCCTCAACAGGGGATCCGGCTACACCTTC | CASSLNRGSGYTF
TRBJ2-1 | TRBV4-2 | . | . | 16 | TGTGCCAGCAGCCAAGATCTCGCGGAGAGAGACAATGAGCAGTTCTTC | CASSQDLAERDNEQFF
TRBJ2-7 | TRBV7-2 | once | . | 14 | TGTGCCAGCAGCCAACAGGGGACTTTGACCGAGCAGTACTTC | CASSQQGTLTEQYF
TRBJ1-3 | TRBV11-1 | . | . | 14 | TGTGCCAGCAGCTTAGACAACTCTGGAAACACCATATATTTT | CASSLDNSGNTIYF
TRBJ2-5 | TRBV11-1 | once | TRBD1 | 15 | TGTGCCAGCAGCGCCCCACAGGGGGCGCTTGAGACCCAGTACTTC | CASSAPQGALETQYF
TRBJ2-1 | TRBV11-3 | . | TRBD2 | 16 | TGTGCCAGCAGCTTGGCGTATGGTAGCGGGAGTAATGAGCAGTTCTTC | CASSLAYGSGSNEQFF
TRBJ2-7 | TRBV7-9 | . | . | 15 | TGTGCCAGCAGCTTAGGGTCTATGGTTGCCTACGAGCAGTACTTC | CASSLGSMVAYEQYF
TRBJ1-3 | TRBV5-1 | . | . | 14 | TGCGCCAGCAGCTTGGAGAGCGGAGGAAACACCATATATTTT | CASSLESGGNTIYF
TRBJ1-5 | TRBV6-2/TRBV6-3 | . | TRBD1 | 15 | TGTGCCAGCAGTTACGTCAGGGGGCTGCTTCAGCCCCAGCATTTT | CASSYVRGLLQPQHF
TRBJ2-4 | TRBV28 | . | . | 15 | TGTGCCAGCAGTTTCGCGAGGCTAGCCAAAAACATTCAGTACTTC | CASSFARLAKNIQYF
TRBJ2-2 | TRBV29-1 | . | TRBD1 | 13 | TGCAGCGTAGACAGGGGTAACACCGGGGAGCTGTTTTTT | CSVDRGNTGELFF
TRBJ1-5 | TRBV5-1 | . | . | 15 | TGCGCCAGCAGCTTGGACCAGGGTAGCAATCAGCCCCAGCATTTT | CASSLDQGSNQPQHF
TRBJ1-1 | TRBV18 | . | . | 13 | TGTGCCAGCAACGTTCCAGGATGGACTGAAGCTTTCTTT | CASNVPGWTEAFF
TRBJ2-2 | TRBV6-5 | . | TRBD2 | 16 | TGTGCCAGCAGTTATAGGACTAGCGTTCTCGGCGGGGAGCTGTTTTTT | CASSYRTSVLGGELFF
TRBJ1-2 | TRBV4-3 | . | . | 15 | TGCGCCAGCAGCCGCGGCCGACAGGTTGACTATGGCTACACCTTC | CASSRGRQVDYGYTF
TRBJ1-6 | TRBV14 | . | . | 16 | TGTGCCAGCAGCCAAGATTCCACGCTCCAGAATTCACCCCTCCACTTT | CASSQDSTLQNSPLHF
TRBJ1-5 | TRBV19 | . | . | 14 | TGTGCCAGTAGTAGGTCGGCTTCGGAGCAGCCCCAGCATTTT | CASSRSASEQPQHF
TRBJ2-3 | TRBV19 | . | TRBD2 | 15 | TGTGCCAGTACCGGACTAGCAACGAACACAGATACGCAGTATTTT | CASTGLATNTDTQYF
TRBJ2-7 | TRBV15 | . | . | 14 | TGTGCCACCAGCAGAGAATCAGGGACCTACGAGCAGTACTTC | CATSRESGTYEQYF
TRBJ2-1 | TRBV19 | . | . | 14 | TGTGCCAGTAGTCCCCAAGGGGGTCAGGGTGAGCAGTTCTTC | CASSPQGGQGEQFF
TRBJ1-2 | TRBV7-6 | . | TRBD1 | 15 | TGTGCCAGCAGCGGCCTGGGACAGGGAGGGAATGGCTACACCTTC | CASSGLGQGGNGYTF
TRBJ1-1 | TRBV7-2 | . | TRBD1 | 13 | TGTGCCAGCAGCTTCTGGGACAGGGGCGCAGCTTTCTTT | CASSFWDRGAAFF
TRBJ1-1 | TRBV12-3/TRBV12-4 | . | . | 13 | TGTGCCAGCAGTTTTTATCGGGACACTGAAGCTTTCTTT | CASSFYRDTEAFF
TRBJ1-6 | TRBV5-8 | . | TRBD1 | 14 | TGTGCCAGCAGAAGGACAGGGGGCAATTCACCCCTCCACTTT | CASRRTGGNSPLHF
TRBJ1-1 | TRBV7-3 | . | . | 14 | TGTGCCAGCAGCTTAACAGCCTTGAACACTGAAGCTTTCTTT | CASSLTALNTEAFF
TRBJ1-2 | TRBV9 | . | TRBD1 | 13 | TGTGCCAGCAGCGTAGTGACAGGGTATGGCTACACCTTC | CASSVVTGYGYTF
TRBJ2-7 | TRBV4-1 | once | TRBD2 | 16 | TGCGCCAGCAGCCAAGATTTTCCGGGAGGCTCCTACGAGCAGTACTTC | CASSQDFPGGSYEQYF